The 25 T cell receptor beta chains listed next were all sequenced from one sample in a study of control samples from healthy donors and cancer patients. Generated by immunoSEQ multiplex PCR, the TCRdb table keeps only in-frame clones and is missing some. Among about 55,000 clones listed, 90% to 95% were seen once. Material: blood. Receptors were obtained from a young man in good health.

The chain has TRBV7-2 and TRBJ1-4; 12 bases fit TRBD1. Germline V gene lookup returns CDR1 SGHTA and CDR2 FQGNSA. The CDR3 spans 16 residues. V dropped 5 bases and J dropped 4; count of bases not matched to a gene: 5. The CDR3 nucleotides read TGTGCCAGCAGCCAGGGGACAGGGGGCATTAATGAAAAACTGTTTTTT. Protein product: CASSQGTGGINEKLFF.

This chain connects TRBV11-2 to TRBJ2-2; possible D gene TRBD1, 5 bases. CDR1 and CDR2 from the germline V gene are SGHAT and FQNNGV. This CDR3 spans 15 amino acids. V was pared by 3 bases and J by 0 bases, with 8 bases between. CDR3 amino acids: CASSFQTANTGELFF. DNA for the CDR3: TGTGCCAGCAGCTTCCAGACAGCGAACACCGGGGAGCTGTTTTTT.

This chain joins TRBV9 and TRBJ2-7, with a weak D call TRBD1 (6 bases). Germline assignment: CDR1 SGDLS and CDR2 YYNGEE. The germline V and J ends were trimmed by 4 bases and 8 bases, with 22 bases remaining between them. This CDR3 region has 15 residues. The CDR3 spells CASSSTDSEIYQQYF. The CDR3, as DNA: TGTGCCAGCAGCTCCACGGACAGTGAGATATACCAGCAGTACTTC.

The chain has TRBV29-1 and TRBJ1-2; tentatively, D is TRBD1 (6 bases). Germline V gene data show CDR1 as SQVTM and CDR2 as ANQGSEA. The CDR3 totals 12 residues. The V end lost 6 bases, the J end lost 8 bases, and 16 bases lay between the germline ends. CDR3 DNA sequence: TGCAGCGTGTACAGGGCTTCGGTGGGCTACACCTTC. Its protein product is CSVYRASVGYTF.

The V call is TRBV27, the J call TRBJ1-6, with D possibly being TRBD1 (5 bases). The V end lost 2 bases, the J end lost 0 bases, and 11 bases lay between the germline ends. In germline, CDR1 is MNHEY, CDR2 SMNVEV (reference sequence). The CDR3 sequence is 17 residues long. CDR3 protein: CASSLKADSSYNSPLHF. The CDR3 nucleotides are TGTGCCAGCAGTTTAAAGGCAGACAGCTCCTATAATTCACCCCTCCACTTT.

The chain couples TRBV27 to TRBJ1-1; no definite D call. V was cut by 7 bases and J by 2 bases, with 8 bases left in between. CDR1 and CDR2 (germline): MNHEY, SMNVEV (reference sequence). The CDR3 length is 12 residues. CDR3 nucleotides: TGTGCCAGCATTAATTATAACACTGAAGCTTTCTTT. Its protein is CASINYNTEAFF.

V and J are TRBV7-2 and TRBJ1-2; D perhaps matches TRBD1 (5 bases). Trimming took 5 bases from V and 5 from J, leaving 18 bases between them. The CDR3 is 15 residues long. Germline CDR1 SGHTA, CDR2 FQGNSA. The CDR3 DNA is TGTGCCAGCAGCCCCCAGAGGGGCTACGCGTATGGCTACACCTTC. It is translated as CASSPQRGYAYGYTF. The full variable domain, completed using reference TRBV7-2 and TRBJ1-2, is GAGVSQSPSNKVTEKGKDVELRCDPISGHTALYWYRQSLGQGLEFLIYFQGNSAPDKSGLPSDRFSAERTGGSVSTLTIQRTQQEDSAVYLCASSPQRGYAYGYTFGSGTRLTVV.

The chain is built from TRBV7-2 and TRBJ2-1; 9 positions match TRBD2. The trim removed 1 base at V and 4 bases at J, leaving 5 bases unmatched. The CDR3 covers 16 residues. Germline assignment: CDR1 SGHTA and CDR2 FQGNSA. CDR3: CASSLVLSGGYNEQFF. CDR3 sequence (DNA): TGTGCCAGCAGCTTAGTACTTAGCGGGGGATACAATGAGCAGTTCTTC.

The chain has TRBV6-5 and TRBJ1-5; tentative D call: TRBD1 (6 bases). Germline CDR1 MNHEY, CDR2 SVGAGI. The CDR3 has 13 residues. V lost 7 bases to trimming and J lost 4 bases, with 11 bases between them. CDR3 in amino acids: CASTPTGNQPQHF. CDR3 in DNA: TGTGCCAGCACCCCCACAGGGAATCAGCCCCAGCATTTT.

The rearrangement joins TRBV6-5 to TRBJ1-2, with 7 nucleotides matching TRBD1. The CDR3 length is 13 residues. The junction had 3 bases not matched to a gene; V was cut back by 5 bases and J by 3 bases. Germline lookup yields CDR1 MNHEY and CDR2 SVGAGI. This CDR3 is CASSPQGDYGYTF. CDR3 DNA sequence: TGTGCCAGCAGTCCCCAGGGGGACTATGGCTACACCTTC.

The chain couples TRBV18 to TRBJ1-2, with 8 bases identical to TRBD1. The CDR3 consists of 14 residues. In germline, CDR1 is KGHSH, CDR2 LQKENI. Trimming cost V 1 base and J 8 bases; bases outside gene matches: 6. The CDR3 is CASSPRQGTEGYTF. The CDR3 coding sequence is TGTGCCAGCTCACCACGACAGGGGACGGAAGGCTACACCTTC.

This sequence joins TRBV7-3 and TRBJ2-2; D is uncertain. The CDR3 runs 14 residues. Trimming removed 6 bases at V and 7 bases at J, with 15 bases between. Germline V lookup: CDR1 SGHTA, CDR2 FQGTGA. CDR3 in amino acids: CASRLNGWVGELFF. CDR3 sequence (DNA): TGTGCCAGCAGACTAAACGGTTGGGTCGGGGAGCTGTTTTTT.

This clone was picked up one time. The chain joins TRBV7-9 to TRBJ2-3; D is undetermined. The germline V and J ends were trimmed by 8 bases and 2 bases, with 20 bases remaining between them. Germline CDR1 and CDR2: SEHNR and FQNEAQ (reference sequence). The CDR3 totals 16 residues. The CDR3 coding sequence is TGTGCCAGCGTTCCAAGGGCAGAACGAAACACAGATACGCAGTATTTT. It is translated as CASVPRAERNTDTQYF.

The V gene is TRBV28, the J gene TRBJ2-3, with a tentative D call TRBD2 (6 bases). Germline-derived CDR1 and CDR2 are MDHEN and SYDVKM. V lost 5 bases, J lost 10 bases, and 13 bases lay in between. There are 12 residues in the CDR3. The CDR3 bases are TGTGCCAGCAGTCCGACTAGTCTTTCGCAGTATTTT. The encoded protein is CASSPTSLSQYF.

V gene TRBV6-5 combines with J gene TRBJ1-5; D may be TRBD1 (6 bases). CDR3 length: 14 amino acids. Trimming took 6 bases from V and 2 from J, leaving 11 bases between them. Per the germline V gene, CDR1 is MNHEY and CDR2 is SVGAGI. Here the CDR3 reads CASSQGRGNQPQHF. CDR3 bases: TGTGCCAGCAGCCAGGGGAGGGGCAATCAGCCCCAGCATTTT.

The J gene is TRBJ2-1, the V gene TRBV2, with D possibly being TRBD1 or TRBD2 (7 bases each). Trimming shortened V by 4 bases and J by 11 bases, and 12 bases separated the two germline ends. The CDR3 covers 12 residues. Germline values: CDR1 SNHLY, CDR2 FYNNEI. The CDR3 protein is CASSVQGGQQFF. CDR3 bases: TGTGCCAGCAGTGTCCAGGGGGGGCAGCAGTTCTTC. Full variable domain (outside the CDR3, taken from reference TRBV2 and TRBJ2-1): EPEVTQTPSHQVTQMGQEVILRCVPISNHLYFYWYRQILGQKVEFLVSFYNNEISEKSEIFDDQFSVERPDGSNFTLKIRSTKLEDSAMYFCASSVQGGQQFFGPGTRLTVL.

The chain links TRBV19 to TRBJ2-1; D might be TRBD1 or TRBD2, each matching 5 bases. This CDR3 is 15 amino acids long. CDR1 and CDR2 (germline): LNHDA, SQIVND (reference sequence). With 7 bases removed from V and 0 bases from J, the gap between germline ends came to 13 bases. The CDR3 DNA is TGTGCCAGTAAAATAACAGGAGGCTCCTACAATGAGCAGTTCTTC. It specifies CASKITGGSYNEQFF.

The genes are TRBV6-4 and TRBJ2-1; 10 bases map to TRBD2. Trimming took 4 bases from V and 0 from J; bases not matched to a gene: 0. Per germline, CDR1 MRHNA and CDR2 SNTAGT. The CDR3 runs 15 residues. For the CDR3, the DNA is TGTGCCAGCAGTGGGACTAGCGGCTCCTACAATGAGCAGTTCTTC. This sequence encodes CASSGTSGSYNEQFF.

The chain joins TRBV4-1 to TRBJ2-7; 8 bases are shared with TRBD1. Germline CDR1 MGHRA, CDR2 YSYEKL. V lost 3 bases, J lost 2 bases, and 9 bases stayed unmatched. The CDR3 sequence is 16 residues long. CDR3 sequence reads: CASSQGLPQGAYEQYF. The DNA of the CDR3 is TGCGCCAGCAGCCAGGGACTCCCACAGGGGGCCTACGAGCAGTACTTC.

The chain is built from TRBV5-6 and TRBJ2-3; no reliable D call. The CDR3 contains 13 residues. Trimming stripped 4 bases from V and 5 bases from J, with 11 bases between. Germline V lookup: CDR1 SGHDT, CDR2 YYEEEE. The CDR3: CASSVGSEDTQYF. The DNA of the CDR3 is TGTGCCAGCAGCGTCGGGTCGGAAGATACGCAGTATTTT.

The chain recombines TRBV7-9 with TRBJ2-5, with 10 bases lining up with TRBD2. V shed 6 bases and J 5 bases; nucleotides not matched to a gene: 21. Germline values: CDR1 SEHNR, CDR2 FQNEAQ (reference sequence). This CDR3 is 19 amino acids long. Here the CDR3 reads CASRQGPSGSKGVGETQYF. CDR3 in DNA: TGTGCCAGCAGGCAAGGTCCTAGCGGGAGCAAAGGGGTTGGGGAGACCCAGTACTTC.

The rearrangement links TRBV6-5 to TRBJ2-1; TRBD2 matches at 14 bases. The length of the CDR3 is 15 residues. V lost 6 bases to trimming and J lost 8 bases; unmatched junction nucleotides: 6. Germline V gene data show CDR1 as MNHEY and CDR2 as SVGAGI. The CDR3, as DNA: TGTGCCAGCAGGAGCGGGACTAGCGGGGGTTATGAGCAGTTCTTC. It encodes CASRSGTSGGYEQFF.

This CDR3 reads CASSPRGGETQYF. CDR3 nucleotides: TGTGCCAGTAGTCCCCGAGGGGGCGAGACCCAGTACTTC. The V call is TRBV19, the J call TRBJ2-5, with TRBD1 matching 7 bases. With 5 bases clipped from V and 5 bases from J, the junction kept 5 bases outside the gene matches. This CDR3 has 13 amino acids. In germline, CDR1 is LNHDA, CDR2 SQIVND (reference sequence).

The V and J genes are TRBV27 and TRBJ2-7; perhaps TRBD2 as D (7 bases). The germline V and J ends were trimmed by 2 bases and 3 bases, with 14 bases remaining between them. Germline assignment: CDR1 MNHEY and CDR2 SMNVEV (reference sequence). The CDR3 is made up of 15 amino acids. The DNA of the CDR3 is TGTGCCAGCAGTTTACCCCCCGGGGGGCTCTACGAGCAGTACTTC. Protein: CASSLPPGGLYEQYF.

This chain connects TRBV5-1 to TRBJ2-1; D might be TRBD2 (6 bases). V lost 4 bases to trimming and J lost 9 bases, with 23 bases between them. This CDR3 is 16 amino acids long. CDR1 is SGHRS and CDR2 is YFSETQ in the germline V gene. The CDR3 protein is CASSPHEGSGASEQFF. As DNA, the CDR3 is TGCGCCAGCAGCCCTCATGAGGGTAGCGGAGCCAGTGAGCAGTTCTTC.